This note documents a single TCR beta chain sequence. The V and J ends lost 1 base and 7 bases respectively, with 11 bases between them. There are 13 residues in the CDR3. Germline V CDR1 and CDR2: LNHNV, YYDKDF (reference sequence). This record belongs to a study of memory CD8 T cells in hepatitis C reinfection. The protocol was immunoSEQ multiplex PCR, while the TCRdb copy is restricted to in-frame clones and leaves out a portion. The sample includes tens of thousands of clones, approximately 90% of them seen just once. Sample time point: peak reinfection, 3 to 8 weeks after reinfection detection. The sorted cells went straight to TCR sequencing with no prior in vitro expansion. Donors came from people who inject drugs enrolled in HEPCO, Canada.

The sample was naive CD8+ T cells sorted from blood. This receptor was taken from a man younger than 35 with hepatitis C virus infection. This chain joins TRBV15 and TRBJ2-7, with a weak D call TRBD2 (5 bases). CDR3 DNA sequence: TGTGCCACCAGCAGAGGACCGGGCGGGGAGCAGTACTTC. Amino acid sequence: CATSRGPGGEQYF.